Listed below are T cell receptor beta chains from one sample, sequenced in a study of shared clonotypes between healthy human individuals. Sequencing used immunoSEQ multiplex PCR; TCRdb keeps in-frame clones, though not all of them. The data hold hundreds of thousands of clones, with roughly 96% observed a single time. Sequencing was performed on naive CD8+ T cells sorted from blood. The receptors originated from a young man in good health. The CDR3 runs from the conserved cysteine through the conserved F or W. A D gene is named only where the DNA matches it firmly. Clone size, where shown, is once, few, many, or a class for clones that have expanded.

J | size | V | D | DNA | CDR3
TRBJ2-4 | NA | TRBV5-4 | TRBD1 | TGTGCCAGCAGCATTGCCGGGACAGGACCTTCCTCTATTCAGTACTTC | CASSIAGTGPSSIQYF
TRBJ2-1 | once | TRBV11-2 | TRBD2 | TGTGCCAGCAGCTTAGACCCTGTTCCTGGACTAGCCCCTGAGGGGTTCTTC | CASSLDPVPGLAPEGFF
TRBJ2-7 | NA | TRBV27 | TRBD2 | TGTGCCAGCAAACTAGCGGGACCTTTACCCTACGAGCAGTACTTC | CASKLAGPLPYEQYF
TRBJ1-3 | NA | TRBV7-9 | NA | TGTGCCAGCAGCAATGGAGGTACCATATATTTT | CASSNGGTIYF
TRBJ2-7 | NA | TRBV6-6 | TRBD2 | TGTGCCAGCAGTTACTCCCCTAGCGGGAGCGGTTACGAGCAGTACTTC | CASSYSPSGSGYEQYF
TRBJ2-7 | once | TRBV25-1 | NA | TGTGCCAGCAGGACGACAGCCTACGAGCAGTACTTC | CASRTTAYEQYF
TRBJ1-5 | NA | TRBV25-1 | NA | TGTGCCAGCAGTGGACCCCGTGAGGGTTTCAATCAGCCCCAGCATTTT | CASSGPREGFNQPQHF
TRBJ1-1 | NA | TRBV6-5 | TRBD1 | TGTGCCAGCAGGGGAAGGACAGGGGCTTTATCGGAAGCTTTCTTT | CASRGRTGALSEAFF
TRBJ2-1 | NA | TRBV15 | TRBD2 | TGTGCCACCAGCAGACTAGGTCTAGCGGATGAGCAGTTCTTC | CATSRLGLADEQFF
TRBJ2-7 | NA | TRBV19 | NA | TGTGCCAGTAGTTCGGCGGGCCCGGGGACCTACGAGCAGTACTTC | CASSSAGPGTYEQYF
TRBJ2-7 | NA | TRBV2 | NA | TGTGCCAGCAGTGGATCGATAGAAGTGGCCTCCTACGAGCAGTACTTC | CASSGSIEVASYEQYF
TRBJ2-7 | NA | TRBV27 | NA | TGTGCCAGCAGTTCTATCGGTAGCGAGCAGTACTTC | CASSSIGSEQYF
TRBJ1-4 | once | TRBV7-6 | TRBD1 | TGTGCCAGCAGCCCCCAACCACAGGGGGCGACTAATGAAAAACTGTTTTTT | CASSPQPQGATNEKLFF
TRBJ2-3 | NA | TRBV27 | NA | TGTGCCAGCAGTTCGTATGATCCCGCGGATACGCAGTATTTT | CASSSYDPADTQYF
TRBJ2-1 | NA | TRBV7-8 | NA | TGTGCCAGCAGGTTCACCGGACCCGTTCACGGGTACAATGAGCAGTTCTTC | CASRFTGPVHGYNEQFF
TRBJ2-1 | NA | TRBV7-9 | TRBD1 | TGTGCCAGCAGCTGGGGACAGTCGGTGCGTGAGCAGTTCTTC | CASSWGQSVREQFF
TRBJ1-2 | NA | TRBV7-9 | NA | TGCGCCAGCAGCTCGGAGACTAACTATGGCTACACCTTC | CASSSETNYGYTF
TRBJ2-7 | NA | TRBV10-1 | NA | TGCGCCAGCAGTGAGTCGCCGTACGAGCAGTACTTC | CASSESPYEQYF
TRBJ1-5 | NA | TRBV7-2 | NA | TGTGCCAGCAGCTTATTTATAGGGCAGGATCAGCCCCAGCATTTT | CASSLFIGQDQPQHF
TRBJ2-5 | once | TRBV10-2 | NA | TGCGCCAGCAGTGAGTCGATGACACAGGGTCGGGAGACCCAGTACTTC | CASSESMTQGRETQYF
TRBJ2-1 | NA | TRBV27 | NA | TGTGCCAGCAACCTAGACGGGAGCTCCTACAATGAGCAGTTCTTC | CASNLDGSSYNEQFF
TRBJ1-1 | NA | TRBV4-3 | NA | TGCGCCAGCAGCCAAGATCGGAGAGGGATGAACACTGAAGCTTTCTTT | CASSQDRRGMNTEAFF
TRBJ2-1 | NA | TRBV7-3 | NA | TGTGCCAGCAGCTTAGACCCCCGGATCTCCTACAATGAGCAGTTCTTC | CASSLDPRISYNEQFF
TRBJ2-2 | NA | TRBV28 | NA | TGTGCCAGCAGTTTTCAGAACACCGGGGAGCTGTTTTTT | CASSFQNTGELFF
TRBJ2-1 | NA | TRBV9 | TRBD2 | TGTGCCAGCAGCCTGAGACTAGCGGGGCTCTACAATGAGCAGTTCTTC | CASSLRLAGLYNEQFF
TRBJ2-7 | NA | TRBV9 | NA | TGTGCCAGCGGCCAGGGTCCCTCCTACGAGCAGTACTTC | CASGQGPSYEQYF
TRBJ1-4 | NA | TRBV25-1 | NA | TGTGCCAGCAGTGAATCGATAGGGCGAGGGGAAAAACTGTTTTTT | CASSESIGRGEKLFF